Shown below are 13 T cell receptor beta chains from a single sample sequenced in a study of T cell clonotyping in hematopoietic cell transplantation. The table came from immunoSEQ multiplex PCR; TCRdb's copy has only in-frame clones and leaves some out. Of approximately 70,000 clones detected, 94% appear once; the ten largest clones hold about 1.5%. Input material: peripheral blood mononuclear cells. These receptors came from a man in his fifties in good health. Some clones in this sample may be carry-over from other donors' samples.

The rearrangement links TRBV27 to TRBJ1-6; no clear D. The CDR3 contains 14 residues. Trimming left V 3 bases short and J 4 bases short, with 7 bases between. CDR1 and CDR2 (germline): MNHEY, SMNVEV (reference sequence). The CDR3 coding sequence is TGTGCCAGCAGTTTTCAGGAATATAATTCACCCCTCCACTTT. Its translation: CASSFQEYNSPLHF.

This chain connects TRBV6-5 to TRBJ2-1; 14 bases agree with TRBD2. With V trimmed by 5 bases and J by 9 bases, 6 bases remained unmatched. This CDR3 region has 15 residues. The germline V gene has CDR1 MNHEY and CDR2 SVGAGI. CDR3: CASSAGTSGSFEQFF. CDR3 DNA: TGTGCCAGCAGTGCAGGGACTAGCGGGAGCTTTGAGCAGTTCTTC.

The CDR3 here is CASSFLDIPGQGFGYTF. CDR3 bases: TGTGCCAGCAGCTTTTTGGACATCCCCGGACAGGGGTTTGGCTACACCTTC. The rearrangement joins TRBV5-6 to TRBJ1-2, with 9 bases lining up with TRBD1. The CDR3 has 17 residues. Germline lookup yields CDR1 SGHDT and CDR2 YYEEEE. J lost 7 bases, V lost 2 bases, and 15 bases had no gene match.

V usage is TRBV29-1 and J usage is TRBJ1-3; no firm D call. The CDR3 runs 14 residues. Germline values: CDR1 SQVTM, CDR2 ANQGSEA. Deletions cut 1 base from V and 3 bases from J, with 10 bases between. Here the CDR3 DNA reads TGCAGCGTTGAAGTAGTGCAGGATGGAAACACCATATATTTT. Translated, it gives CSVEVVQDGNTIYF.

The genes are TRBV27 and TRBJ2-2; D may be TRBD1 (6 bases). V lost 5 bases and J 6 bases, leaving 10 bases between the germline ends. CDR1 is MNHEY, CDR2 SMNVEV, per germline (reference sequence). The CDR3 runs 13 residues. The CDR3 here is CASSPNRAGELFF. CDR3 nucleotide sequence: TGTGCCAGCAGTCCAAACAGGGCCGGGGAGCTGTTTTTT.

This chain's CDR3 is CASSPAGQGYEQYF. In DNA, the CDR3 is TGTGCCAGCAGCCCTGCGGGACAGGGCTACGAGCAGTACTTC. The rearrangement links TRBV9 to TRBJ2-7, with 9 bases fitting TRBD1. V was pared by 4 bases and J by 3 bases, with 5 bases of the junction left unmatched. This CDR3 is built from 14 residues. Germline assignment: CDR1 SGDLS and CDR2 YYNGEE.

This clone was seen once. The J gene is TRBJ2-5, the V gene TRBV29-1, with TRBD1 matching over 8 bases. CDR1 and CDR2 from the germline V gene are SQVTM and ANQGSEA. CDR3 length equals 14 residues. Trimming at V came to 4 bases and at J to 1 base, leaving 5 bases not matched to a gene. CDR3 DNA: TGCAGCGTTGGGACAGGGACCGTCCAAGAGACCCAGTACTTC. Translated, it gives CSVGTGTVQETQYF.

CDR3 amino acids: CASSGPGAFFYEQYF. The CDR3 DNA reads as TGTGCCAGCAGTGGACCTGGCGCATTTTTCTACGAGCAGTACTTC. The chain couples TRBV6-1 to TRBJ2-7; D not resolved. Germline assignment: CDR1 MNHNS and CDR2 SASEGT. The CDR3 covers 15 residues. Deletions cut 4 bases from V and 3 bases from J, with 16 bases between.

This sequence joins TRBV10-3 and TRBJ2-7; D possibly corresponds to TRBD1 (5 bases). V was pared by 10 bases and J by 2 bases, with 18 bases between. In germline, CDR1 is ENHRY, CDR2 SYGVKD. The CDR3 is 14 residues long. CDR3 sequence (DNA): TGTGCCACCGTATCAGGAGACAGCGCCTACGAGCAGTACTTC. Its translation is CATVSGDSAYEQYF.

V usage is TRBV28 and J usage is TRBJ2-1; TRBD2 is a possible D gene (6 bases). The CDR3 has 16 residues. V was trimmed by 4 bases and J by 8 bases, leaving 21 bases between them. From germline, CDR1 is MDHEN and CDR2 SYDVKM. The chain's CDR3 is CASSSVAVWGGHEQFF. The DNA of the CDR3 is TGTGCCAGCAGTTCCGTCGCGGTTTGGGGAGGTCATGAGCAGTTCTTC.

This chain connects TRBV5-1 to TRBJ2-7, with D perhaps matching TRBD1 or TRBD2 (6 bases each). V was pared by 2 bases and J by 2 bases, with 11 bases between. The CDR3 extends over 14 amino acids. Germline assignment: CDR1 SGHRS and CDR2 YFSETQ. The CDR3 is CASSFRGGTYEQYF. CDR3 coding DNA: TGCGCCAGCAGCTTTCGAGGGGGGACCTACGAGCAGTACTTC.

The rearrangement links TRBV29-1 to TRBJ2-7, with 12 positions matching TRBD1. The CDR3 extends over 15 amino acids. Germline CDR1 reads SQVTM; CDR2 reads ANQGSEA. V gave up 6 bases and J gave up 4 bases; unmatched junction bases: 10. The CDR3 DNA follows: TGCAGCGTCATAATGGGGACAGGGGGCGGGTACGAGCAGTACTTC. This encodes CSVIMGTGGGYEQYF.

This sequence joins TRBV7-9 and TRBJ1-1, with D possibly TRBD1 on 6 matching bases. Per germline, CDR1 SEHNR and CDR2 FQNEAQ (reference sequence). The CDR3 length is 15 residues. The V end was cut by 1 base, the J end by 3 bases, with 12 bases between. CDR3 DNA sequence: TGTGCCAGCAGCTTAGTGGGGGGCGCGCACACTGAAGCTTTCTTT. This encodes CASSLVGGAHTEAFF.